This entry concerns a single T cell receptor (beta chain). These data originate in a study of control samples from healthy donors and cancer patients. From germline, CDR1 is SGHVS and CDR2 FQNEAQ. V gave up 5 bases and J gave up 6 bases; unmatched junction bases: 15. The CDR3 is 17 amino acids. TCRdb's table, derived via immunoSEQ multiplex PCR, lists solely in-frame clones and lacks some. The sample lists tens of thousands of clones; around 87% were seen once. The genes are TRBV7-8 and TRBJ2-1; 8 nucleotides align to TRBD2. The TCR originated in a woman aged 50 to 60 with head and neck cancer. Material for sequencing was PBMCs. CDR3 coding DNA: TGTGCCAGCAGCGCATATCAGGCGGGGGGACAAGGCAATGAGCAGTTCTTC. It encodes CASSAYQAGGQGNEQFF.